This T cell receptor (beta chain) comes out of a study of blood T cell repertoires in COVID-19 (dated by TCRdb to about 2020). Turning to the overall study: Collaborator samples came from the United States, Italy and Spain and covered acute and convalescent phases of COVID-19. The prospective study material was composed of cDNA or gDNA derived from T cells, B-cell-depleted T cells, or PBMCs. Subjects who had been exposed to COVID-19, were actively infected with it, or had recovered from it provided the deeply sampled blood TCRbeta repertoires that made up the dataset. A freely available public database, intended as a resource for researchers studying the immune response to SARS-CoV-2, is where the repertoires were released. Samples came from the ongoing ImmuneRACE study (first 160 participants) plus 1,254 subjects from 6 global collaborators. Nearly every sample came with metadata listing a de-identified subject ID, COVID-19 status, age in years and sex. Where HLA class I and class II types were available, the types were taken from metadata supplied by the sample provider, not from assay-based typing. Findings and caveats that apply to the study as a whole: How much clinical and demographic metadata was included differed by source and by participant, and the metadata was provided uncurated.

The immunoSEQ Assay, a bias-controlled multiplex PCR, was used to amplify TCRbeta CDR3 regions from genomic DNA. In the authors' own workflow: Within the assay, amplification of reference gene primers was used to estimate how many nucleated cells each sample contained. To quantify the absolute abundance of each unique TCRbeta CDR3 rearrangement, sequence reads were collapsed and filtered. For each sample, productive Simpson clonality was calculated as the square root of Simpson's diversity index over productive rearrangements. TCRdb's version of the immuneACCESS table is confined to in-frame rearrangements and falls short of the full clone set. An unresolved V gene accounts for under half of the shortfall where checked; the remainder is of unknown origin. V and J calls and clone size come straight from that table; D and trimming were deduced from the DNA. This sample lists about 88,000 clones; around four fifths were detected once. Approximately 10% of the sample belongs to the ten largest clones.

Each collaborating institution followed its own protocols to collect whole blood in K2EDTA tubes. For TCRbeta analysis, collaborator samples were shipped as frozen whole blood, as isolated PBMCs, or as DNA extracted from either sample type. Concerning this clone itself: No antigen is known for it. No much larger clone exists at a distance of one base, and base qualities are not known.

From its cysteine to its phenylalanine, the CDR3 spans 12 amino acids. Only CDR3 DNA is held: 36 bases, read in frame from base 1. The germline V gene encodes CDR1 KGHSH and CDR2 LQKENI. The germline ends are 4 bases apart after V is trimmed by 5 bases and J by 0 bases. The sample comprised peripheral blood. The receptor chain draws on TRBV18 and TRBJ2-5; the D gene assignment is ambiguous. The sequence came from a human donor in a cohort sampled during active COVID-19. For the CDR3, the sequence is CASSAYQETQYF. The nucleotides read TGTGCCAGCTCAGCGTACCAAGAGACCCAGTACTTC.